The 12 T cell receptor beta chains reported below all come from one sample, sequenced in a study of T cells expressing NK-cell markers. Reprocessing the 5' RACE reads, TCRdb reports a single entry for every CDR3 protein and omits DNA. The sample has 300,000 to 500,000 distinct CDR3 sequences. Sequencing used blood T cells: a sorted CD56 or NKG2C T cell subset, CD4+ or CD8+ T cells, or bulk PBMC T cells (not recorded which). The receptors stem from a woman aged 50 to 60 in good health.

This rearrangement joins TRBV28 to TRBJ1-6; TCRdb returns TRBD1, unconfirmable since there is no DNA. The germline gives CDR1 MDHEN, CDR2 SYDVKM. The CDR3 length is 19 residues. This chain's CDR3 is CASSLGTGGPSSYNSPLHF.

V and J are TRBV27 and TRBJ1-3. The V gene's germline CDR1 is MNHEY and CDR2 SMNVEV (reference sequence). This CDR3 is built from 15 residues. The CDR3 is CASMDLGRGGNTIYF.

The V and J genes are TRBV5-1 and TRBJ2-7; TCRdb picks TRBD2, but there is no DNA to check that call. The CDR3 contains 16 residues. Germline assignment: CDR1 SGHRS and CDR2 YFSETQ. The CDR3 loop reads CASSSSTSGSPYEQYF.

The rearrangement joins TRBV18 to TRBJ2-1; TCRdb designates TRBD1, a call that cannot be tested without DNA. The germline V gene encodes CDR1 KGHSH and CDR2 LQKENI. This CDR3 comprises 14 residues. The CDR3 is CASSPNRGQREQFF.

CDR3 residues: CSVGRGTSGANEQFF. The rearrangement links TRBV29-1 to TRBJ2-1; the D gene TCRdb calls, TRBD2, cannot be checked with no DNA. Germline CDR1 SQVTM, CDR2 ANQGSEA. The CDR3 length is 15 residues.

This chain links TRBV4-2 with TRBJ2-1; TCRdb indicates TRBD2, and absent DNA this call remains unverified. This CDR3 is built from 18 residues. Germline V gene data show CDR1 as LGHNA and CDR2 as YNFKEQ. The CDR3 loop reads CASSQFTGTSGRVNEQFF.

The V and J genes are TRBV18 and TRBJ2-5. The CDR3 loop spans 15 amino acids. Germline V CDR1 and CDR2: KGHSH, LQKENI. CDR3 region: CASSPRGAAQETQYF.

The V and J genes are TRBV7-6 and TRBJ2-1; as DNA is missing, the TRBD1 call by TCRdb cannot be tested. The germline V gene has CDR1 SGHVS and CDR2 FNYEAQ. The CDR3 has 15 amino acids. CDR3 region: CASSGWDRSYNEQFF.

V is TRBV20-1 and J is TRBJ2-1. This CDR3 is built from 15 residues. Germline V lookup: CDR1 DFQATT, CDR2 SNEGSKA (reference sequence). CDR3 amino acids: CSAPVVHVTYNEQFF.

The chain employs TRBV7-9 and TRBJ1-4. Germline V gene sequence: CDR1 SEHNR, CDR2 FQNEAQ (reference sequence). This CDR3 comprises 15 residues. The CDR3 sequence is CASSLLSATNEKLFF.

This chain joins TRBV6-5 and TRBJ2-7. The CDR3 spans 16 residues. The V gene's germline CDR1 is MNHEY and CDR2 SVGAGI. The CDR3 reads CASSYPLGGRAYEQYF.

This chain uses TRBV30 with TRBJ2-1; checking the TCRdb D call of TRBD1 is not possible without DNA. Germline values: CDR1 GTSNPN, CDR2 SVGIG (reference sequence). This CDR3 region has 15 residues. The CDR3 loop reads CAWSGTPRTTWEQFF.